This T cell receptor (beta chain) was recovered during a study of OX40 agonist ivuxolimab in advanced cancers. Looking at the study overall: Enrolled patients in dose escalation had cancers that were hepatocellular carcinoma, melanoma, renal cell or head and neck cancer.

A word on this clone: Its antigen is undetermined.

Data came from immunoSEQ multiplex PCR; TCRdb stores just in-frame clones and leaves some out. The sample has under 85,000 clones, 75% to 90% seen once. General study results and limits: On average, a greater number of expanded clones characterised CD8+ T cells relative to CD4+. Normalized T-cell clonal expansion was also low in some nonresponders. Expanded peripheral T cells had an undetermined antigen specificity.

The germline V gene has CDR1 LGHNA and CDR2 YSLEER. Unmatched junction bases numbered 9, after V lost 2 bases and J lost 0 bases. The CDR3 is 17 residues long. The input for sequencing was CD4+ or CD8+ T cells sorted from blood, taken in a trial of the OX40 agonist ivuxolimab. The clonotype originates from an adult with an advanced solid tumor such as melanoma, head and neck, liver or kidney cancer. This sequence joins TRBV4-3 and TRBJ1-1; TRBD1 agrees at 7 bases. The CDR3 sequence: CASSQHYQGTVNTEAFF. CDR3 DNA: TGCGCCAGCAGCCAACACTACCAAGGGACAGTGAACACTGAAGCTTTCTTT.